The clone carrying this TCR beta chain was detected only a few times. The sample belongs to a study of blood T cell repertoires in COVID-19. This CDR3 has 16 amino acids. With 3 bases clipped from V and 4 bases from J, the junction kept 7 bases outside the gene matches. Germline V lookup: CDR1 SGHAT, CDR2 FQDESV (reference sequence). Data came from immunoSEQ multiplex PCR; TCRdb stores just in-frame clones and leaves some out. The sample yields 360,000 or so clones, around 90% seen once. It was during active infection that Seattle patients were enrolled and then longitudinally followed. Sequenced material: peripheral blood. This sequence originates from a woman aged 55-70 years with COVID-19, enrolled during active disease. This chain joins TRBV11-1 and TRBJ2-1, with 9 nucleotides matching TRBD1. Here the CDR3 reads CASSLSGTGRYNEQFF. In nucleotides, the CDR3 is TGTGCCAGCAGCTTGTCCGGGACAGGGAGGTACAATGAGCAGTTCTTC.